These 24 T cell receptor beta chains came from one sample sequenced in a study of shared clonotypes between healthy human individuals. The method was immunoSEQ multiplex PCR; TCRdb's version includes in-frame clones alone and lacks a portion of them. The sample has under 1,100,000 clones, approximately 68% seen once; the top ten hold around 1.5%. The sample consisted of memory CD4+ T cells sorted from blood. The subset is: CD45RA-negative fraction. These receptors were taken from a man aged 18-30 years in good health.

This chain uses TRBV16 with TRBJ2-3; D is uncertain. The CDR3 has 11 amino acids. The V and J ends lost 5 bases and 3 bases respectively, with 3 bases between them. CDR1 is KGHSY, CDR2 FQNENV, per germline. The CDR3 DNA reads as TGTGCCAGCAGCGAGACAGATACGCAGTATTTT. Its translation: CASSETDTQYF.

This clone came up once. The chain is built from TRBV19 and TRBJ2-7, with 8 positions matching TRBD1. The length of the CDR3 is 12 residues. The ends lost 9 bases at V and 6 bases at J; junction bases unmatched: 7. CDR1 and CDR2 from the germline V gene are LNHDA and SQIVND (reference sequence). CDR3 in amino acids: CASRRGHCEQYF. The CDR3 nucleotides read TGTGCCAGCCGCAGGGGGCATTGCGAGCAGTACTTC. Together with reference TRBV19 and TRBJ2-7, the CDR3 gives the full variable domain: DGGITQSPKYLFRKEGQNVTLSCEQNLNHDAMYWYRQDPGQGLRLIYYSQIVNDFQKGDIAEGYSVSREKKESFPLTVTSAQKNPTAFYLCASRRGHCEQYFGPGTRLTVT.

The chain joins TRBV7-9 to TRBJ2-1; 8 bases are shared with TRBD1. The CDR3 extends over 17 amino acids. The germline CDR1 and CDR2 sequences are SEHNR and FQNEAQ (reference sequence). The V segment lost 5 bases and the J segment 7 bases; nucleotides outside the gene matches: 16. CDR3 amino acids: CASSPRNGQGARNEQFF. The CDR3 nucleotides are TGTGCCAGCAGCCCCAGGAATGGGCAGGGGGCGAGAAATGAGCAGTTCTTC.

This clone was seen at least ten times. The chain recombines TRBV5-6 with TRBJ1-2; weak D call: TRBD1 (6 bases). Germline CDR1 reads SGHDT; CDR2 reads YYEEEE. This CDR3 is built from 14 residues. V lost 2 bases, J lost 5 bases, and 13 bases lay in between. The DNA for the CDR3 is TGTGCCAGCAGCTTACGCGACAGGAGTTATGGCTACACCTTC. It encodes CASSLRDRSYGYTF.

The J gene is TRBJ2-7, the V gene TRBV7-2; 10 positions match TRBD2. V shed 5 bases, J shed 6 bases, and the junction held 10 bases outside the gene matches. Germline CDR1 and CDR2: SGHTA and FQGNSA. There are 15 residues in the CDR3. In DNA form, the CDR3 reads TGTGCCAGCAGCCTAACTAGCGGGACGTACAGCGAGCAGTACTTC. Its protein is CASSLTSGTYSEQYF. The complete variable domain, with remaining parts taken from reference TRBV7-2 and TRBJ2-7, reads GAGVSQSPSNKVTEKGKDVELRCDPISGHTALYWYRQSLGQGLEFLIYFQGNSAPDKSGLPSDRFSAERTGGSVSTLTIQRTQQEDSAVYLCASSLTSGTYSEQYFGPGTRLTVT.

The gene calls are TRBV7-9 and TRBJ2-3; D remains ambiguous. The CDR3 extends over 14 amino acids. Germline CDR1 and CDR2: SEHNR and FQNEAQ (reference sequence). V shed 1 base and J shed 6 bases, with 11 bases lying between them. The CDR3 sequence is CASSLEIGPDTQYF. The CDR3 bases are TGTGCCAGCAGCTTAGAGATTGGACCGGATACGCAGTATTTT.

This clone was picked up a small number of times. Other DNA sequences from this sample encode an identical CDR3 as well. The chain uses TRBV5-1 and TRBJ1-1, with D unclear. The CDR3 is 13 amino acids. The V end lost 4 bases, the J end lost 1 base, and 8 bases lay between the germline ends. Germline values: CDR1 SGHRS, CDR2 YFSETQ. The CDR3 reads CASSRMENTEAFF. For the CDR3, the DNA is TGCGCCAGCAGCCGAATGGAGAACACTGAAGCTTTCTTT.

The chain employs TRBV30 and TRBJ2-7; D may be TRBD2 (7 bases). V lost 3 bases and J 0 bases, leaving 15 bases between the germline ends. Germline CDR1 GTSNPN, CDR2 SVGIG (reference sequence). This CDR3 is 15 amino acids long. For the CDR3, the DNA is TGTGCCTGGAGCGGAGGAGGGGGGGCCTCCTACGAGCAGTACTTC. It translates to CAWSGGGGASYEQYF.

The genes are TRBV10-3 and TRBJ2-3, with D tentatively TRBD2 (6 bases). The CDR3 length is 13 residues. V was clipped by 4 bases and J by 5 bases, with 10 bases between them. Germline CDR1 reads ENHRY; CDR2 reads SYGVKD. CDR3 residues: CAISVVGGDTQYF. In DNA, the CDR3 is TGTGCCATCAGTGTTGTGGGGGGAGATACGCAGTATTTT.

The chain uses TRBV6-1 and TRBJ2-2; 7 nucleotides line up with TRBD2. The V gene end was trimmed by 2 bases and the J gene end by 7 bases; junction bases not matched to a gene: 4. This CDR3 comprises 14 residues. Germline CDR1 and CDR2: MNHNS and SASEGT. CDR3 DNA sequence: TGTGCCAGCAGTGAAAGCGGGGTCGTCGGGGAGCTGTTTTTT. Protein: CASSESGVVGELFF.

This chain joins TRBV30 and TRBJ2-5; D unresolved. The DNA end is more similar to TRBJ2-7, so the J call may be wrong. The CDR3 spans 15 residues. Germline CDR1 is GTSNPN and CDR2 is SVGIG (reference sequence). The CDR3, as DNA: TGTGCCTGGAGTGGGTCGATTAGGAGTGACTACGAGCAGTACTTC. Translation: CAWSGSIRSDYEQYF.

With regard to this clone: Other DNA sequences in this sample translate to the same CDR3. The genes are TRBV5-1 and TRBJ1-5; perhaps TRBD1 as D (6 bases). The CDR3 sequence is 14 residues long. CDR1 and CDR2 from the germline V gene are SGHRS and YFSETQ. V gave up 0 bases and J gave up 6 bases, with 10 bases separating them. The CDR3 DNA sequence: TGCGCCAGCAGCTTGGAGGGGGGCGGTCAGCCCCAGCATTTT. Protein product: CASSLEGGGQPQHF.

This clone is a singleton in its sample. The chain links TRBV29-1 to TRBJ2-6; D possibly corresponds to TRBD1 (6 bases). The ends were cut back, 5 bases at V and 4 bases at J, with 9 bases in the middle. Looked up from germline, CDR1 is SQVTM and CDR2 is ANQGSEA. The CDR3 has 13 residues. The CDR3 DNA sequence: TGCAGCGTTACAGGGACCGGGGCCAACGTCCTGACTTTC. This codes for CSVTGTGANVLTF. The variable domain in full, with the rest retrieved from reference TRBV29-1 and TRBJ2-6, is SAVISQKPSRDICQRGTSLTIQCQVDSQVTMMFWYRQQPGQSLTLIATANQGSEATYESGFVIDKFPISRPNLTFSTLTVSNMSPEDSSIYLCSVTGTGANVLTFGAGSRLTVL.

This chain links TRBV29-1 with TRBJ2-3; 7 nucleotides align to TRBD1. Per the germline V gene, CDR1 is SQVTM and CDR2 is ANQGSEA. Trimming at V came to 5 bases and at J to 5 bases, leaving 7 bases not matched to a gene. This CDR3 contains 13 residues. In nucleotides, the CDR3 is TGCAGCGTTCCACAGGGGTCGGTAGATACGCAGTATTTT. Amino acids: CSVPQGSVDTQYF.

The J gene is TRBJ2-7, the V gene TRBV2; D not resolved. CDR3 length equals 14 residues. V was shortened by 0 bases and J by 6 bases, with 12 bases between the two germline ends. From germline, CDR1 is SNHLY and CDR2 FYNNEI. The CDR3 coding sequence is TGTGCCAGCAGTGAAGCGCTTCTTCGTATCGAGCAGTACTTC. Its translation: CASSEALLRIEQYF.

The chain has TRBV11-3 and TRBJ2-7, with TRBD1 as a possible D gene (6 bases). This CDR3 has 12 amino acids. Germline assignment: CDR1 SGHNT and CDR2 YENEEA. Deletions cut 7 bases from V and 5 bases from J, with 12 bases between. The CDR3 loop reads CASILRGNEQYF. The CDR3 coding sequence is TGTGCCAGCATCCTAAGGGGGAACGAGCAGTACTTC.

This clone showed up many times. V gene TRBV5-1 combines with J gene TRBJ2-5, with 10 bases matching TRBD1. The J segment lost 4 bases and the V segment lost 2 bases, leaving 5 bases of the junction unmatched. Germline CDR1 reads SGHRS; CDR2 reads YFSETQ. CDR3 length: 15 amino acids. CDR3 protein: CASSFATGGLETQYF. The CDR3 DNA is TGCGCCAGCAGCTTTGCGACAGGGGGCTTAGAGACCCAGTACTTC. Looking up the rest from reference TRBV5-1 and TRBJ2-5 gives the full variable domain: KAGVTQTPRYLIKTRGQQVTLSCSPISGHRSVSWYQQTPGQGLQFLFEYFSETQRNKGNFPGRFSGRQFSNSRSEMNVSTLELGDSALYLCASSFATGGLETQYFGPGTRLLVL.

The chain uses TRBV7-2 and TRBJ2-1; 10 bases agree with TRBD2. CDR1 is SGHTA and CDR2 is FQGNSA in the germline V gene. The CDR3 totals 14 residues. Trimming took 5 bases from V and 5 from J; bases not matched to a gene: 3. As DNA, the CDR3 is TGTGCCAGCAGCGTGGGACTAGCGAACAATGAGCAGTTCTTC. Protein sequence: CASSVGLANNEQFF.

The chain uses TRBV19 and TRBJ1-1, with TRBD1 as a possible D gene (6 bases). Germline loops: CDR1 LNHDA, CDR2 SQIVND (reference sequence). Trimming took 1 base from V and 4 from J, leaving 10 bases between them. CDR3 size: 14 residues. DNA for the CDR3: TGTGCCAGTAGTATAGTGGGGGCGGGCACTGAAGCTTTCTTT. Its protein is CASSIVGAGTEAFF.

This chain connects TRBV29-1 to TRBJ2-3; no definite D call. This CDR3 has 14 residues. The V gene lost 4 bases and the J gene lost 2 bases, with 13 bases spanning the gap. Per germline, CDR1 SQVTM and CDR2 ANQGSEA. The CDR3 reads CSVVGWPNTDTQYF. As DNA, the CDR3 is TGCAGCGTTGTAGGTTGGCCGAACACAGATACGCAGTATTTT.

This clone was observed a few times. CDR3 loop: CASSQDLGQEQYF. The CDR3 region has the DNA TGCGCCAGCAGCCAAGATCTGGGGCAGGAGCAGTACTTC. The chain combines TRBV4-3 with TRBJ2-7; a weak D match, TRBD1 (5 bases). V was pared by 0 bases and J by 7 bases, with 10 bases between. Germline V lookup: CDR1 LGHNA, CDR2 YSLEER. The CDR3 spans 13 residues.

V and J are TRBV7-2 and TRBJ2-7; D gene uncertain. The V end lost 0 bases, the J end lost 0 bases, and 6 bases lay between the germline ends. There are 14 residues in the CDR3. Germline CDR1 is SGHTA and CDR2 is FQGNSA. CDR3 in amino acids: CASSLARLSYEQYF. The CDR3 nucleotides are TGTGCCAGCAGCTTAGCGCGACTCTCCTACGAGCAGTACTTC.

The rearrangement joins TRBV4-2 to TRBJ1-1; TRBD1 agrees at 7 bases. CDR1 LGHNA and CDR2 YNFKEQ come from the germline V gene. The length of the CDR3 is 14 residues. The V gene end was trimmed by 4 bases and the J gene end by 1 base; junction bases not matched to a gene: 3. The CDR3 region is CASSRGTANTEAFF. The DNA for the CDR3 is TGTGCCAGCAGCCGGGGGACAGCGAACACTGAAGCTTTCTTT.

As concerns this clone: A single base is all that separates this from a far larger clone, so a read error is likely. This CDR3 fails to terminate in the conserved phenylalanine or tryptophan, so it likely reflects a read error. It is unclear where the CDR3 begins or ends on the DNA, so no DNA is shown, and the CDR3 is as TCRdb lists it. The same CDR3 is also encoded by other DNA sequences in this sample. CDR3 in amino acids: CASSLVDTCQV. The chain recombines TRBV5-1 with TRBJ1-5; the table names TRBD1, a call not compared with the DNA. Germline V gene sequence: CDR1 SGHRS, CDR2 YFSETQ. The CDR3 numbers 11 amino acids, ends counted.